The TCR beta chain under discussion was sequenced for a study of metastatic and nonmetastatic thyroid tumors (dated by TCRdb to about 2020). Notes on the research overall: Repertoires were compared across peripheral blood and tumor or nodule tissue samples from malignant and benign thyroid patients. What the study reported, not specific to this receptor: In both blood and tumor samples, TCR beta diversity was reported to be significantly higher in malignant tumors than in benign nodules.

At least ten counts were recorded for this clone. It lacks a known antigen. No base quality values were provided; no much bigger clone lies one nucleotide off. V was cut back by 5 bases and J by 8 bases, leaving a gap of 6 bases between them. Including cysteine and phenylalanine, the CDR3 has 10 amino acids. Just the 30-base CDR3 DNA is kept, in frame starting at base 1. As encoded in the germline V gene (reference sequence), CDR1 is SEHNR while CDR2 is FQNEAQ. Library generation was performed with PCR. For sequencing, an Illumina HiSeq 4000 was employed. High-throughput sequencing was used to profile the TCR beta-chain CDR3 region of each patient. Concerning the study's data processing: A classifier to discriminate distant-metastatic papillary thyroid cancer patients was built from CDR3 differences across clinicopathological groups. The Shannon index was used to measure repertoire diversity, and the Morisita-Horn index was used to measure how similar tumor and blood repertoires were. TCRdb reprocessed the public reads (quality trimming at Q25 with fastp, clone calling with MiXCR) and kept in-frame beta chains. Here the V and J calls rest on TCRdb's processing, not on the authors' analysis. Here the sample has 25,000 to 30,000 clones; less than 25% occur a single time. The ten largest make up 2% to 3% of the sample.

None of the patients had been given any treatment before thyroid surgery. Using T-cell receptor beta sequencing, the researchers looked back retrospectively at clinical samples from patients, gathered between the early 2010s and the late 2010s. The chain uses TRBV7-9 and TRBJ1-1, with no confident D gene call. Sequenced input: blood. The TCR comes from a female donor with papillary thyroid cancer or a benign thyroid nodule (not recorded which). Some clones in this sample may be carry-over from other donors' samples. The CDR3 in this case is CASSPPEAFF. The DNA sequence is as follows: TGTGCCAGCAGCCCCCCCGAAGCTTTCTTT.